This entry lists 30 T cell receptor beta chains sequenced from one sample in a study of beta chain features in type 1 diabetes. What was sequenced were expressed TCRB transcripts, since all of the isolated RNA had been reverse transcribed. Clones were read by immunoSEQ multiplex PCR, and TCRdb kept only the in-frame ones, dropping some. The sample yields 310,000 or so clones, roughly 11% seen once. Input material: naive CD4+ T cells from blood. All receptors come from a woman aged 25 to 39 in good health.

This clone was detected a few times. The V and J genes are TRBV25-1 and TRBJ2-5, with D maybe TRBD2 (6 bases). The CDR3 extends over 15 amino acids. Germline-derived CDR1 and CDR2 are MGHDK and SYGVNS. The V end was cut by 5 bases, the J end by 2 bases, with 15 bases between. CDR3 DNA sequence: TGTGCCAGCAGTTCTCTATCCGCGGGGCAAGAGACCCAGTACTTC. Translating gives CASSSLSAGQETQYF.

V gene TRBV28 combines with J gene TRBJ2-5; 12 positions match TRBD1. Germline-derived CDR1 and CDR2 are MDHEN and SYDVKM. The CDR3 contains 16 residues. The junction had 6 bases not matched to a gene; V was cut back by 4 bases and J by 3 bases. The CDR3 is CASSSPGQGAKETQYF. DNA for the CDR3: TGTGCCAGCAGTTCGCCGGGACAGGGGGCAAAAGAGACCCAGTACTTC.

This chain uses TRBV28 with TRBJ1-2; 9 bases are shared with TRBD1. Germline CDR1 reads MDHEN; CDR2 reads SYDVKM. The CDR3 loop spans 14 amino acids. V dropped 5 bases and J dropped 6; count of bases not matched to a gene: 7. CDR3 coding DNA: TGTGCCAGCAGTCCCGGACAGGGGCCCGATGGCTACACCTTC. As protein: CASSPGQGPDGYTF.

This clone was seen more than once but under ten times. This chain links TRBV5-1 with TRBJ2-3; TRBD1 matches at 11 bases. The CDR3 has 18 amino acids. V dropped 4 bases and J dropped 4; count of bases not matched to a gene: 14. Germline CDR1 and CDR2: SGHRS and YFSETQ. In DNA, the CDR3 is TGCGCCAGCAGCCGGACCGCAACCGGGACAGGGGGTCCAGATACGCAGTATTTT. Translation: CASSRTATGTGGPDTQYF. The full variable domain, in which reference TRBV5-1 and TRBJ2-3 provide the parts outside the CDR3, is KAGVTQTPRYLIKTRGQQVTLSCSPISGHRSVSWYQQTPGQGLQFLFEYFSETQRNKGNFPGRFSGRQFSNSRSEMNVSTLELGDSALYLCASSRTATGTGGPDTQYFGPGTRLTVL.

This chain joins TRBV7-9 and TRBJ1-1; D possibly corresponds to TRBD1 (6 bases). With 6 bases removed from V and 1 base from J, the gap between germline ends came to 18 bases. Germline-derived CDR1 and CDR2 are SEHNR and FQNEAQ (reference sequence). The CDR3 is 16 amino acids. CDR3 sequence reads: CASSQQGWASNTEAFF. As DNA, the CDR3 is TGTGCCAGCAGTCAACAGGGATGGGCATCGAACACTGAAGCTTTCTTT.

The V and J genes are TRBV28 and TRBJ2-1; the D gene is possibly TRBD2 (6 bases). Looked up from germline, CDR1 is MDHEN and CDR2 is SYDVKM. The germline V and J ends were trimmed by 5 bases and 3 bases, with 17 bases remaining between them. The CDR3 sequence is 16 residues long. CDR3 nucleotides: TGTGCCAGCAGTCCGGGCGGGGCTAGCAGCTACAATGAGCAGTTCTTC. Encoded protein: CASSPGGASSYNEQFF.

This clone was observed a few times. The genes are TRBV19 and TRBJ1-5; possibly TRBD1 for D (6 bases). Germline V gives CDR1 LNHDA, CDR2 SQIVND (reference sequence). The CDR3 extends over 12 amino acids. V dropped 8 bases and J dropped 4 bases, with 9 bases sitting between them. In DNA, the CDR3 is TGTGCCAGTGAAGACAGGAATCAGCCCCAGCATTTT. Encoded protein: CASEDRNQPQHF.

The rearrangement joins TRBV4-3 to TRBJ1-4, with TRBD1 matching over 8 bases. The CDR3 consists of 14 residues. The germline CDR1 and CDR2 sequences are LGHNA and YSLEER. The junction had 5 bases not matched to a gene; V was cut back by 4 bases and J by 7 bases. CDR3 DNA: TGCGCCAGCAGCCCCCAGGGGGCAAGTGAAAAACTGTTTTTT. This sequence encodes CASSPQGASEKLFF.

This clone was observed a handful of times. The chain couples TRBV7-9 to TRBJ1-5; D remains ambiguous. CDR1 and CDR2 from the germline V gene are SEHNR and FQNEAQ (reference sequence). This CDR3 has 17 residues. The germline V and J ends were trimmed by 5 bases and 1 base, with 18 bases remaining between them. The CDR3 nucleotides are TGTGCCAGCAGCCCTAAAGACACCGGCGGGAGCAATCAGCCCCAGCATTTT. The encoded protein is CASSPKDTGGSNQPQHF.

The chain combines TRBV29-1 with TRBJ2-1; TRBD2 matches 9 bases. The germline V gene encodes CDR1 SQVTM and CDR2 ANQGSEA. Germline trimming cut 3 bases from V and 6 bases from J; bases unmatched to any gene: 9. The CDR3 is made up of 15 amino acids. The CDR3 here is CSVDRVAGESNEQFF. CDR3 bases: TGCAGCGTTGACCGTGTAGCGGGAGAGAGCAATGAGCAGTTCTTC.

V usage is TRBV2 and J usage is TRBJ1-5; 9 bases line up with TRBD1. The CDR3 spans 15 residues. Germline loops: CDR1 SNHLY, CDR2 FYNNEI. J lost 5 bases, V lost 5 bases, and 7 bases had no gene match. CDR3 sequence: CASSKRQGGHQPQHF. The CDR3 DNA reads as TGTGCCAGCAGTAAAAGACAGGGGGGACATCAGCCCCAGCATTTT. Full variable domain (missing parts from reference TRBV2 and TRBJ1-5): EPEVTQTPSHQVTQMGQEVILRCVPISNHLYFYWYRQILGQKVEFLVSFYNNEISEKSEIFDDQFSVERPDGSNFTLKIRSTKLEDSAMYFCASSKRQGGHQPQHFGDGTRLSIL.

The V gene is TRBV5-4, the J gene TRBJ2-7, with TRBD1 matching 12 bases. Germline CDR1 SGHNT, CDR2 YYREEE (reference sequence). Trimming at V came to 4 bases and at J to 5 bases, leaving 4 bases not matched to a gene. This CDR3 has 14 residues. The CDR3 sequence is CASSRRDRGHEQYF. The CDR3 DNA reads TGTGCCAGCAGCAGACGGGACAGGGGGCACGAGCAGTACTTC. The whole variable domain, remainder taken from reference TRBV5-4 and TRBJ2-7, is ETGVTQSPTHLIKTRGQQVTLRCSSQSGHNTVSWYQQALGQGPQFIFQYYREEENGRGNFPPRFSGLQFPNYSSELNVNALELDDSALYLCASSRRDRGHEQYFGPGTRLTVT.

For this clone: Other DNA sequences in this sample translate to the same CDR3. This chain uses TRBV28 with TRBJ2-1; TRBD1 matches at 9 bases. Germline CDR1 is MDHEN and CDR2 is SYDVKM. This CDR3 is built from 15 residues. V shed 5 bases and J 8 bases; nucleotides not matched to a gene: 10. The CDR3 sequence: CASSLVQGAGDEQFF. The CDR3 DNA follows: TGTGCCAGCAGTCTCGTACAGGGGGCAGGAGATGAGCAGTTCTTC.

CDR3 bases: TGTGCCTGGGCCAGCGGTACCTACGAGCAGTACTTC. Translating gives CAWASGTYEQYF. The V and J genes are TRBV30 and TRBJ2-7, with D possibly matching TRBD2 (5 bases). The V end lost 5 bases, the J end lost 2 bases, and 10 bases lay between the germline ends. The CDR3 spans 12 residues. Germline V gene data show CDR1 as GTSNPN and CDR2 as SVGIG (reference sequence).

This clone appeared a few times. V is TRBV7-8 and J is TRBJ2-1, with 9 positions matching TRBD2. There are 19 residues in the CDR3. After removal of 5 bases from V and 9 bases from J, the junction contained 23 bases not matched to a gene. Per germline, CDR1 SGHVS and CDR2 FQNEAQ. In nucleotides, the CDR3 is TGTGCCAGCAGCCCTCGGAGCCGAGCGGGAGGCCAAAAGGCACGTGAGCAGTTCTTC. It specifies CASSPRSRAGGQKAREQFF.

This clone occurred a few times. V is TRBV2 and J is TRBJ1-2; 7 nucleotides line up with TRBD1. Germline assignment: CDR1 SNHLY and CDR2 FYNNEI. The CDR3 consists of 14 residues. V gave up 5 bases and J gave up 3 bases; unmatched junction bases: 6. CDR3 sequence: CASSLNRGDYGYTF. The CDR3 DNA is TGTGCCAGCAGTTTAAACAGGGGCGACTATGGCTACACCTTC.

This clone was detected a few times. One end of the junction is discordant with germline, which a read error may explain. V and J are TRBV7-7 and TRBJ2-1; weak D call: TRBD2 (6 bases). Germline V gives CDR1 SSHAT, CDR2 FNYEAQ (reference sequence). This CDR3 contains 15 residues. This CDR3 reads CASSLRGRNIDEQFF. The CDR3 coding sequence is TGTGCTAGCAGCTTAAGAGGGAGGAATATCGATGAGCAGTTCTTC. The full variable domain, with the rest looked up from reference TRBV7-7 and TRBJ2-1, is GAGVSQSPRYKVTKRGQDVTLRCDPISSHATLYWYQQALGQGPEFLTYFNYEAQPDKSGLPSDRFSAERPEGSISTLTIQRTEQRDSAMYRCASSLRGRNIDEQFFGPGTRLTVL.

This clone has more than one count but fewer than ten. Here the CDR3 DNA reads TGTGCCAGCAGCGAACAGGGGGACACTGAAGCTTTCTTT. The encoded protein is CASSEQGDTEAFF. The V call is TRBV11-2, the J call TRBJ1-1, with 8 positions matching TRBD1. CDR3 length equals 13 residues. V was clipped by 5 bases and J by 3 bases; unmatched bases: 2. The germline V gene has CDR1 SGHAT and CDR2 FQNNGV.

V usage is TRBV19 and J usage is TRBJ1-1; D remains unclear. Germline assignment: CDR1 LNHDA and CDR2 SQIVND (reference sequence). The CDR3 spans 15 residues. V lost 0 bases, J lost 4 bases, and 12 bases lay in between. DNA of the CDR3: TGTGCCAGTAGTATAGATGCGGGGATTGGCACTGAAGCTTTCTTT. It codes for CASSIDAGIGTEAFF.

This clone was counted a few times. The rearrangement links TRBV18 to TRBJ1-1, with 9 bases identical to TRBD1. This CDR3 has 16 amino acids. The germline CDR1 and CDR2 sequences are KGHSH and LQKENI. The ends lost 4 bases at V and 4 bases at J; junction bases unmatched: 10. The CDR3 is CASSQISGQGLTEAFF. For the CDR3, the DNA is TGTGCCAGCTCACAAATCTCCGGACAGGGGCTCACTGAAGCTTTCTTT.

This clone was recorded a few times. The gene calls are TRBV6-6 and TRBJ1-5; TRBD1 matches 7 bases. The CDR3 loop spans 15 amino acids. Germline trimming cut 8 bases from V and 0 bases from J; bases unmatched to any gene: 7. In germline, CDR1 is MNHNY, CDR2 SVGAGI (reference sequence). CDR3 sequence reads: CASRPRDSSNQPQHF. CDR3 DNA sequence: TGTGCCAGCCGACCCCGGGACAGTAGCAATCAGCCCCAGCATTTT.

CDR3 DNA: TGTGCCAGCAGCTCTCAGGGTAGTTGGAACGAGCAGTACTTC. It encodes CASSSQGSWNEQYF. The rearrangement links TRBV13 to TRBJ2-7; TRBD1 is a possible D gene (5 bases). CDR3 size: 14 residues. Trimming removed 4 bases from V and 5 bases from J, with 15 bases in between. Germline values: CDR1 PRHDT, CDR2 FYEKMQ (reference sequence).

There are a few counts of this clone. CDR3 in DNA: TGTGCCAGCAGCTTAATGCGGGGAGCCCCCCAAGAGACCCAGTACTTC. Protein product: CASSLMRGAPQETQYF. The chain has TRBV7-2 and TRBJ2-5; D perhaps matches TRBD2 (6 bases). CDR3 length: 16 residues. The V end was cut by 2 bases, the J end by 1 base, with 14 bases between. Germline CDR1 and CDR2: SGHTA and FQGNSA.

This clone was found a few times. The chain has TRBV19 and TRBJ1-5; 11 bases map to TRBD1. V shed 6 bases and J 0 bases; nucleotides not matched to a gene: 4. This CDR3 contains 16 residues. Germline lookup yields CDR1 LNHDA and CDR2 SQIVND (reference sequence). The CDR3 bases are TGTGCCAGTAGCGGGACAGGGGGTATTAGCAATCAGCCCCAGCATTTT. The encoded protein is CASSGTGGISNQPQHF.

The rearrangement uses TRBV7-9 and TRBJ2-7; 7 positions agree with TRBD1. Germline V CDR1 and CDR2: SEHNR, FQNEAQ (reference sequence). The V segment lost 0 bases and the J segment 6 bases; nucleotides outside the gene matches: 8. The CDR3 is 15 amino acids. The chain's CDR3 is CASSLAVQGVSEQYF. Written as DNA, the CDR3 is TGTGCCAGCAGCTTAGCGGTCCAGGGGGTAAGCGAGCAGTACTTC.

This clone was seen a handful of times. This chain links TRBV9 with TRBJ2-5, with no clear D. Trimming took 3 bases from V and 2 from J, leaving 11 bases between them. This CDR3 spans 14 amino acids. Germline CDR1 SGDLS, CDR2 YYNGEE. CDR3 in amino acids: CASSAQNTQETQYF. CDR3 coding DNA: TGTGCCAGCAGCGCACAGAACACTCAAGAGACCCAGTACTTC. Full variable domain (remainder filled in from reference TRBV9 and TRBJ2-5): DSGVTQTPKHLITATGQRVTLRCSPRSGDLSVYWYQQSLDQGLQFLIQYYNGEERAKGNILERFSAQQFPDLHSELNLSSLELGDSALYFCASSAQNTQETQYFGPGTRLLVL.

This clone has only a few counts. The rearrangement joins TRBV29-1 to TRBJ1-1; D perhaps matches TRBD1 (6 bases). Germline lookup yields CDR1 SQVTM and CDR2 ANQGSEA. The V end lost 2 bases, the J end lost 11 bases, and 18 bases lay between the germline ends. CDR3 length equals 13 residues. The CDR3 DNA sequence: TGCAGCGTTGAAAAGGGGGGGAGTTTTGGCGCTTTCTTT. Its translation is CSVEKGGSFGAFF.

This CDR3 is CASSQQYPNIQYF. In DNA form, the CDR3 reads TGTGCCAGCAGCCAACAGTATCCAAACATTCAGTACTTC. The V call is TRBV7-2, the J call TRBJ2-4; D not resolved. The CDR3 covers 13 residues. The germline gives CDR1 SGHTA, CDR2 FQGNSA. V shed 5 bases and J shed 6 bases, with 11 bases lying between them.

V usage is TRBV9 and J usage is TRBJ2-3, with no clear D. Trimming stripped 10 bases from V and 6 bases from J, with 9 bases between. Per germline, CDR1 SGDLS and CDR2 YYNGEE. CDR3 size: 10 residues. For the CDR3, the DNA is TGTGCCGAAGGAGCGGATACGCAGTATTTT. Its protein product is CAEGADTQYF.

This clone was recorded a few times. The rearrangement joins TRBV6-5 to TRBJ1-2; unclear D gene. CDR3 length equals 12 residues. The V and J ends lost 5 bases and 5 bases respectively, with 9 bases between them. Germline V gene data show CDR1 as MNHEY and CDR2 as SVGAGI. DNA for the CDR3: TGTGCCAGCAGTGAACTTCGTTATGGCTACACCTTC. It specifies CASSELRYGYTF.